These 5 T cell receptor beta chains originate from one sample sequenced in a study of lymphopenia after photon versus proton radiotherapy. This table comes from immunoSEQ multiplex PCR, and its TCRdb copy is limited to in-frame clones, with some not included. The table records about 6,700 clones, 81% of them present only once. Sequencing used peripheral blood, obtained from a patient treated with photon-based radiotherapy. The receptors originated from a young man with gastric cancer.

This chain joins TRBV13 and TRBJ2-7; D may be TRBD2 (6 bases). The CDR3 totals 14 residues. V was clipped by 3 bases and J by 3 bases, with 12 bases between them. Germline V gene data show CDR1 as PRHDT and CDR2 as FYEKMQ (reference sequence). Here the CDR3 reads CASSLGGSLYEQYF. CDR3 DNA sequence: TGTGCCAGCAGCTTGGGAGGATCCCTCTACGAGCAGTACTTC.

The chain has TRBV6-5 and TRBJ2-7; D not resolved. V was clipped by 7 bases and J by 0 bases, with 16 bases between them. From germline, CDR1 is MNHEY and CDR2 SVGAGI. This CDR3 has 15 residues. CDR3 DNA: TGTGCCAGCACATCAGGTGGATCCAACTCCTACGAGCAGTACTTC. This translates into CASTSGGSNSYEQYF.

The rearrangement uses TRBV6-1 and TRBJ1-2, with TRBD1 as a possible D gene (6 bases). This CDR3 contains 14 residues. Germline V gene data show CDR1 as MNHNS and CDR2 as SASEGT. Deletions cut 4 bases from V and 7 bases from J, with 16 bases between. CDR3 residues: CASSGVWDTGGYTF. In DNA form, the CDR3 reads TGTGCCAGCAGTGGGGTTTGGGACACTGGTGGCTACACCTTC.

This clone showed up just once. The V and J genes are TRBV5-1 and TRBJ1-6; 10 bases fit TRBD1. There are 14 residues in the CDR3. After removal of 5 bases from V and 7 bases from J, the junction contained 3 bases not matched to a gene. In germline, CDR1 is SGHRS, CDR2 YFSETQ. CDR3 protein: CASSSTGGNSPLHF. The CDR3 coding sequence is TGCGCCAGCAGTTCGACAGGGGGCAATTCACCCCTCCACTTT. Using reference TRBV5-1 and TRBJ1-6 for the parts outside the CDR3, the full variable domain is KAGVTQTPRYLIKTRGQQVTLSCSPISGHRSVSWYQQTPGQGLQFLFEYFSETQRNKGNFPGRFSGRQFSNSRSEMNVSTLELGDSALYLCASSSTGGNSPLHFGNGTRLTVT.

V and J are TRBV7-3 and TRBJ1-1; D uncertain. Trimming took off 3 bases at V and 0 bases at J, with 8 bases between the two ends. Germline-derived CDR1 and CDR2 are SGHTA and FQGTGA. The CDR3 sequence is 14 residues long. The CDR3, as DNA: TGTGCCAGCAGCTTTCAGGCGATGAACACTGAAGCTTTCTTT. It is translated as CASSFQAMNTEAFF.